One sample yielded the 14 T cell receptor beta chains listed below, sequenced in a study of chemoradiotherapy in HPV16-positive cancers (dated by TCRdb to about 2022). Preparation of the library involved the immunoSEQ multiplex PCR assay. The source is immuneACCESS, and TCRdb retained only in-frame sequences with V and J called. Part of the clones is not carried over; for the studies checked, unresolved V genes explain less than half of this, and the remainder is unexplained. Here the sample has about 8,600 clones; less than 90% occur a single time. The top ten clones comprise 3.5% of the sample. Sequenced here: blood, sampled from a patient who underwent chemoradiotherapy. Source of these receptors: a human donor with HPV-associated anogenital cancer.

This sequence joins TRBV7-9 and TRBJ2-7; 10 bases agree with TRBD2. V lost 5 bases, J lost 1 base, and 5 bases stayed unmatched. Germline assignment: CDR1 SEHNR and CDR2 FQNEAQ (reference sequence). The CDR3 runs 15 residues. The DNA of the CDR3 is TGTGCCAGCAGCAAAGAAGCGGGAGGGTCCTACGAGCAGTACTTC. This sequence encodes CASSKEAGGSYEQYF.

This CDR3 is CSVRRTGTVGGYTF. In DNA, the CDR3 is TGCAGCGTTAGGAGGACAGGAACCGTGGGGGGCTACACCTTC. This chain joins TRBV29-1 and TRBJ1-2, with 7 bases that match TRBD1. This CDR3 contains 14 residues. CDR1 and CDR2 from the germline V gene are SQVTM and ANQGSEA. J lost 8 bases, V lost 5 bases, and 14 bases had no gene match.

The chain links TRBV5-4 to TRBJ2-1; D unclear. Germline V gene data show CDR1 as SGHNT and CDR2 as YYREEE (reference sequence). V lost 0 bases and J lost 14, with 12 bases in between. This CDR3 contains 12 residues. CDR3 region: CASSLAQTPEFF. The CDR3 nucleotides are TGTGCCAGCAGCTTGGCCCAGACTCCAGAGTTCTTC.

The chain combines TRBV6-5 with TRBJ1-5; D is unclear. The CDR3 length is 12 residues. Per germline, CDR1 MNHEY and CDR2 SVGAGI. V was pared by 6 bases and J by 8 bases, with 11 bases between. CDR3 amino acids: CASSHPKEPQHF. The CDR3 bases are TGTGCCAGCAGCCACCCAAAGGAGCCCCAGCATTTT.

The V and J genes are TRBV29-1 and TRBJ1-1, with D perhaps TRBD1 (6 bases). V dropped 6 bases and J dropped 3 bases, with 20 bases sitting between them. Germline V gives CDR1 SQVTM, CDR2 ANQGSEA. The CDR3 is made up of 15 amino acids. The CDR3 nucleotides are TGCAGCGTCCCTGCCAGGGGCAGCCGCGACACTGAAGCTTTCTTT. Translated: CSVPARGSRDTEAFF.

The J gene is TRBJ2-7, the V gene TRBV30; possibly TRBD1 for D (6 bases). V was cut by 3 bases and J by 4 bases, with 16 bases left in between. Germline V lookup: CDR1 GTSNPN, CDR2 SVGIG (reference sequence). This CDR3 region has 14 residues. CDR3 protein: CAWRTLQQGYEQYF. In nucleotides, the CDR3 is TGTGCCTGGAGGACACTGCAACAGGGATACGAGCAGTACTTC.

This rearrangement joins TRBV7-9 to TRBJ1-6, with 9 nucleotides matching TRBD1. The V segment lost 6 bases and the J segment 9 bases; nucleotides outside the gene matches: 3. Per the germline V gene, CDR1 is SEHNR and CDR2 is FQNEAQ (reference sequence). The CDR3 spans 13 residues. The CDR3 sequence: CASRDRGTSPLHF. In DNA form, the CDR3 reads TGTGCCAGCAGAGACAGGGGGACTTCACCCCTCCACTTT.

CDR3 sequence (DNA): TGTGCCTGGAGGATGACAGGCCGATCAAACATTCAGTACTTC. As protein: CAWRMTGRSNIQYF. The J gene is TRBJ2-4, the V gene TRBV30, with a tentative D call TRBD1 (6 bases). Trimming cost V 3 bases and J 6 bases, with 15 bases left between them. The germline gives CDR1 GTSNPN, CDR2 SVGIG (reference sequence). The CDR3 spans 14 residues.

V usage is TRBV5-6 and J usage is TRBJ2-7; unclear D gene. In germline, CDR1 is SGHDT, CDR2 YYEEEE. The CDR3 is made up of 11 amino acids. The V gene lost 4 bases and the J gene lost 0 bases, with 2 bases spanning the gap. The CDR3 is CASSTSYEQYF. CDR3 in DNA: TGTGCCAGCAGCACCTCCTACGAGCAGTACTTC.

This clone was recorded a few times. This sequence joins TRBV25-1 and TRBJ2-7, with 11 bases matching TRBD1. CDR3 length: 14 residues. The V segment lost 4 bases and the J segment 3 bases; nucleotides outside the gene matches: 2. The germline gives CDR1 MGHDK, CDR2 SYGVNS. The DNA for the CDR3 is TGTGCCAGCAGTGGAGGGACAGGGGGCTACGAGCAGTACTTC. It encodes CASSGGTGGYEQYF.

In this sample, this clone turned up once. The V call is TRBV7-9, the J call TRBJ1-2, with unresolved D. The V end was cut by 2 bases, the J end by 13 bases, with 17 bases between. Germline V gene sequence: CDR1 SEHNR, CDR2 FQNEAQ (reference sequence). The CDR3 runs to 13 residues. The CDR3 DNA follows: TGTGCCAGCAGCTTAACTAACAGTCCCAGAGTCACCTTC. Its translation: CASSLTNSPRVTF.

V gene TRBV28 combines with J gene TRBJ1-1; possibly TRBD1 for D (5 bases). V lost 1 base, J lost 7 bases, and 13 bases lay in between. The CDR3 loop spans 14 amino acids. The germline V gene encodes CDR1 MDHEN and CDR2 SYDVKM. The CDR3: CASSLYSLGDEAFF. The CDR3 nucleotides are TGTGCCAGCAGTTTATACTCCCTAGGGGATGAAGCTTTCTTT.

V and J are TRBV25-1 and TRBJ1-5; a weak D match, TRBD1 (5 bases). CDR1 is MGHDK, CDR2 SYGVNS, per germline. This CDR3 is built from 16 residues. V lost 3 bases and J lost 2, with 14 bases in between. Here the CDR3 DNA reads TGTGCCAGCAGTGACTCCCAGGGAAATGGCAATCAGCCCCAGCATTTT. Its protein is CASSDSQGNGNQPQHF.

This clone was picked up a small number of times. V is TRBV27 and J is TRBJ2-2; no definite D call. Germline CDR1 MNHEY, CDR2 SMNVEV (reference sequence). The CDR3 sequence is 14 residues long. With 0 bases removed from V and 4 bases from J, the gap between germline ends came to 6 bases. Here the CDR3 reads CASSLSGLTGELFF. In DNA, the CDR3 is TGTGCCAGCAGTTTATCGGGCCTCACCGGGGAGCTGTTTTTT.